In its sample, the clone carrying this T cell receptor beta chain was seen once. V dropped 7 bases and J dropped 7 bases, with 7 bases sitting between them. Germline loops: CDR1 SGHRS, CDR2 YFSETQ. The CDR3 runs 10 residues. Clones were read by immunoSEQ multiplex PCR, and TCRdb kept only the in-frame ones, dropping some. The sample holds 70,000 to 95,000 clones; 93% are singletons and the top ten take roughly 2.5%. These data are taken from a study of T cell changes during pregnancy in multiple sclerosis. Source: peripheral blood, taken in the second trimester of pregnancy. This sequence originates from a female donor with multiple sclerosis, enrolled in a pregnancy study. The V and J genes are TRBV5-1 and TRBJ2-3; D unclear. The DNA of the CDR3 is TGCGCCAGCGGTGAGAATACGCAGTATTTT. Residues: CASGENTQYF.